The 25 T cell receptor beta chains reported below all come from one sample, sequenced in a study of IL-17A CD8 T cells in psoriatic arthritis synovium. The table came from immunoSEQ multiplex PCR; TCRdb's copy has only in-frame clones and leaves some out. Seen here are about 1,900 clones, 69% observed once, and the top ten hold roughly 9%. Psoriatic arthritis patients had synovial fluid drawn from joints that were actively inflamed. Sequencing input: memory CD8+ T cells from synovial fluid. Subset in this sample: bulk memory CD8+ T cells (CD45RA-CD27+/- and CD45RA+CD27-). The receptors stem from a human donor with psoriatic arthritis.

The chain links TRBV27 to TRBJ1-1; 7 bases are shared with TRBD1. The CDR3 runs 14 residues. Germline CDR1 MNHEY, CDR2 SMNVEV (reference sequence). The V segment lost 0 bases and the J segment 5 bases; nucleotides outside the gene matches: 3. CDR3 amino acids: CASSLSGGATEAFF. CDR3 in DNA: TGTGCCAGCAGTTTATCAGGGGGCGCGACTGAAGCTTTCTTT.

The rearrangement joins TRBV27 to TRBJ1-4; D remains ambiguous. This CDR3 contains 15 residues. From germline, CDR1 is MNHEY and CDR2 SMNVEV (reference sequence). Trimming took off 1 base at V and 0 bases at J, with 6 bases between the two ends. The chain's CDR3 is CASSLYDSTNEKLFF. In DNA form, the CDR3 reads TGTGCCAGCAGTTTATACGACTCAACTAATGAAAAACTGTTTTTT. Variable domain in full (rest from reference TRBV27 and TRBJ1-4): EAQVTQNPRYLITVTGKKLTVTCSQNMNHEYMSWYRQDPGLGLRQIYYSMNVEVTDKGDVPEGYKVSRKEKRNFPLILESPSPNQTSLYFCASSLYDSTNEKLFFGSGTQLSVL.

In this sample, this clone is large. V and J are TRBV4-3 and TRBJ1-6, with D uncertain. The CDR3 extends over 16 amino acids. V gave up 0 bases and J gave up 10 bases, with 16 bases separating them. CDR1 and CDR2 (germline): LGHNA, YSLEER. The CDR3 region has the DNA TGCGCCAGCAGCCAAGATAGTTCTGTGGGTCGATCACCCCTCCACTTT. This gives the protein CASSQDSSVGRSPLHF.

The V and J genes are TRBV11-2 and TRBJ1-6; 7 bases fit TRBD1. The CDR3 sequence is 15 residues long. Germline V gives CDR1 SGHAT, CDR2 FQNNGV. J was trimmed by 10 bases and V by 3 bases; bases with no gene match: 9. The CDR3 DNA sequence: TGTGCCAGCAGCTTCCTTGGCAGGGGGTCCTCACCCCTCCACTTT. It codes for CASSFLGRGSSPLHF.

The chain uses TRBV15 and TRBJ1-1; 7 bases agree with TRBD1. Losses at the gene ends were 4 bases for V and 6 bases for J; bases not matched to a gene: 5. This CDR3 has 13 amino acids. Germline CDR1 reads LNHNV; CDR2 reads YYDKDF (reference sequence). The CDR3 DNA is TGTGCCACCAGCACGAGGGGGCGGGCTGAAGCTTTCTTT. Its translation is CATSTRGRAEAFF.

The CDR3 nucleotides are TGTGCCAGCTCACCCGCCGGGGGCCTGATGTGGCAGTTCTTC. Its translation: CASSPAGGLMWQFF. V gene TRBV18 combines with J gene TRBJ2-1, with D perhaps TRBD1 or TRBD2 (6 bases each). The V and J ends lost 3 bases and 12 bases respectively, with 18 bases between them. Germline V gives CDR1 KGHSH, CDR2 LQKENI. This CDR3 region has 14 residues.

The chain recombines TRBV27 with TRBJ1-6; no definite D call. Trimming cost V 1 base and J 5 bases, with 9 bases left between them. The V gene's germline CDR1 is MNHEY and CDR2 SMNVEV (reference sequence). This CDR3 is 15 amino acids long. In DNA form, the CDR3 reads TGTGCCAGCAGTTTATTATCGCCTCATAATTCACCCCTCCACTTT. Translation: CASSLLSPHNSPLHF.

This clone was detected a few times. The junction differs from germline at one of its ends, possibly a read error. In DNA, the CDR3 is TGTGCGAGCAGCAGAGAGACAGGGGGGACCGGGGAGCTGTTTTTT. Amino acids: CASSRETGGTGELFF. The gene calls are TRBV9 and TRBJ2-2; 9 bases are shared with TRBD1. This CDR3 has 15 amino acids. Germline V gives CDR1 SGDLS, CDR2 YYNGEE. Using reference TRBV9 and TRBJ2-2 for the parts outside the CDR3, the full variable domain is DSGVTQTPKHLITATGQRVTLRCSPRSGDLSVYWYQQSLDQGLQFLIQYYNGEERAKGNILERFSAQQFPDLHSELNLSSLELGDSALYFCASSRETGGTGELFFGEGSRLTVL.

The V gene is TRBV4-2, the J gene TRBJ2-1, with 7 positions matching TRBD2. Germline V gives CDR1 LGHNA, CDR2 YNFKEQ. CDR3 length equals 16 residues. V shed 0 bases and J 7 bases; nucleotides not matched to a gene: 9. As DNA, the CDR3 is TGTGCCAGCAGCCAAGAGGGGGGGTTCGGTAAGAATGAGCAGTTCTTC. Amino acids: CASSQEGGFGKNEQFF.

The rearrangement joins TRBV7-8 to TRBJ2-7; D remains unclear. The CDR3 covers 15 residues. CDR1 and CDR2 (germline): SGHVS, FQNEAQ. Trimming took off 5 bases at V and 5 bases at J, with 19 bases between the two ends. The CDR3 coding sequence is TGTGCCAGCAGCCTCCCGTCGCGCCGTATTGACGAGCAGTACTTC. Translating gives CASSLPSRRIDEQYF.

This rearrangement joins TRBV6-5 to TRBJ1-1; maybe TRBD1 (5 bases). The V end lost 3 bases, the J end lost 4 bases, and 12 bases lay between the germline ends. The CDR3 covers 14 residues. Germline CDR1 reads MNHEY; CDR2 reads SVGAGI. The CDR3 DNA reads TGTGCCAGCAGTTATTTCAGGGTTGGCACTGAAGCTTTCTTT. As protein: CASSYFRVGTEAFF.

CDR3 bases: TGCGCCAGCAGCTTCAACAGGGGAGCTAATGAAAAACTGTTTTTT. This sequence encodes CASSFNRGANEKLFF. This chain joins TRBV5-1 and TRBJ1-4; 7 bases match TRBD1. The CDR3 has 15 amino acids. With V trimmed by 2 bases and J by 3 bases, 4 bases remained unmatched. CDR1 is SGHRS and CDR2 is YFSETQ in the germline V gene. The full variable domain, completed using reference TRBV5-1 and TRBJ1-4, is KAGVTQTPRYLIKTRGQQVTLSCSPISGHRSVSWYQQTPGQGLQFLFEYFSETQRNKGNFPGRFSGRQFSNSRSEMNVSTLELGDSALYLCASSFNRGANEKLFFGSGTQLSVL.

This clone is a singleton in its sample. The V gene is TRBV20-1, the J gene TRBJ1-1, with a tentative D call TRBD1 (6 bases). The CDR3 runs 11 residues. The V and J ends lost 3 bases and 14 bases respectively, with 16 bases between them. Germline loops: CDR1 DFQATT, CDR2 SNEGSKA (reference sequence). CDR3 nucleotide sequence: TGCAGTGCTAGCATTACAGGGTCGGCCTTCTTT. Residues: CSASITGSAFF.

V gene TRBV18 combines with J gene TRBJ2-1; D is unresolved. The CDR3 is 15 residues long. The V end was cut by 2 bases, the J end by 2 bases, with 10 bases between. The germline gives CDR1 KGHSH, CDR2 LQKENI. The CDR3 DNA reads as TGTGCCAGCTCACCATCTGGCGATACCTACAATGAGCAGTTCTTC. It encodes CASSPSGDTYNEQFF.

This clone has only a few counts. The chain uses TRBV2 and TRBJ2-7; a weak D match, TRBD2 (6 bases). Per germline, CDR1 SNHLY and CDR2 FYNNEI. CDR3 length equals 14 residues. The V and J ends lost 6 bases and 3 bases respectively, with 15 bases between them. In DNA, the CDR3 is TGTGCCAGCAGGCTATCGGGAGTTCACTACGAGCAGTACTTC. Its protein is CASRLSGVHYEQYF.

CDR3 bases: TGTGCCAGCAGCTTGGAGGGGTGCCCTAGATCACCCCTCCACTTT. As protein: CASSLEGCPRSPLHF. This chain uses TRBV12-1 with TRBJ1-6. TRBV12-1 is a pseudogene segment. CDR3 size: 15 residues.

The J gene is TRBJ2-7, the V gene TRBV4-1; tentatively, D is TRBD2 (5 bases). The V gene's germline CDR1 is MGHRA and CDR2 YSYEKL. This CDR3 contains 18 residues. Trimming pared 0 bases from V and 0 bases from J, leaving 18 bases between. CDR3 residues: CASSQEKGTTRVSYEQYF. CDR3 coding DNA: TGCGCCAGCAGCCAAGAGAAGGGTACAACGCGGGTCTCCTACGAGCAGTACTTC.

This clone was picked up a small number of times. This sequence joins TRBV7-6 and TRBJ2-7; D remains unclear. The V end was cut by 1 base, the J end by 4 bases, with 8 bases between. CDR1 is SGHVS and CDR2 is FNYEAQ in the germline V gene. The CDR3 has 13 amino acids. CDR3 nucleotides: TGTGCCAGCAGCTTAGGTTCACAGTACGAGCAGTACTTC. It translates to CASSLGSQYEQYF.

The chain carries TRBV5-5 and TRBJ2-7; D is unresolved. Between the trimmed V and J ends, which lost 1 base and 3 bases, there was a span of 11 bases. The germline CDR1 and CDR2 sequences are SGHKS and YYEKEE (reference sequence). The CDR3 sequence is 14 residues long. The CDR3 DNA follows: TGTGCCAGCAGCTTGTATACATCGAACTACGAGCAGTACTTC. This translates into CASSLYTSNYEQYF.

The chain uses TRBV5-6 and TRBJ2-7, with 9 nucleotides matching TRBD1. From germline, CDR1 is SGHDT and CDR2 YYEEEE. The ends lost 2 bases at V and 2 bases at J; junction bases unmatched: 2. The CDR3 is 14 amino acids. The CDR3 region is CASSFGQGTYEQYF. The CDR3 DNA is TGTGCCAGCAGCTTTGGACAGGGGACCTACGAGCAGTACTTC.

This sequence joins TRBV12-1 and TRBJ2-3; the table gives TRBD2 as D, unverified against the DNA. TRBV12-1 is designated a pseudogene. This CDR3 has 17 residues. Here the CDR3 reads CASSFEVRGLFGDTQYF. The DNA for the CDR3 is TGTGCCAGCAGCTTTGAAGTCCGGGGTCTATTCGGGGATACGCAGTATTTT.

The table lists this clone with a few counts. The gene calls are TRBV12-5 and TRBJ2-7; 7 bases line up with TRBD1. This CDR3 has 13 amino acids. V lost 3 bases, J lost 6 bases, and 5 bases stayed unmatched. The germline V gene has CDR1 LGHNT and CDR2 FRNRAP. The CDR3 DNA reads TGTGCTAGTGGTTTCTGGACAGGACGCGAGCAGTACTTC. As protein: CASGFWTGREQYF.

The rearrangement uses TRBV19 and TRBJ2-3; maybe TRBD1 (6 bases). Germline V gene data show CDR1 as LNHDA and CDR2 as SQIVND (reference sequence). This CDR3 has 15 residues. The V gene lost 0 bases and the J gene lost 5 bases, with 12 bases spanning the gap. The CDR3 DNA reads as TGTGCCAGTAGTATAGATCATTGGACAGAAGATACGCAGTATTTT. As protein: CASSIDHWTEDTQYF.

This rearrangement joins TRBV5-8 to TRBJ2-2, with 13 bases aligning to TRBD2. Germline V gene sequence: CDR1 SGHTS, CDR2 YDEGEE. V lost 7 bases to trimming and J lost 6 bases; unmatched junction nucleotides: 9. This CDR3 contains 16 residues. The CDR3 protein is CASFMGTSGNPGELFF. Here the CDR3 DNA reads TGTGCCAGCTTCATGGGGACTAGCGGGAATCCCGGGGAGCTGTTTTTT.

This sequence joins TRBV2 and TRBJ2-1; 13 nucleotides line up with TRBD2. This CDR3 is 16 amino acids long. The germline CDR1 and CDR2 sequences are SNHLY and FYNNEI. V dropped 6 bases and J dropped 5; count of bases not matched to a gene: 7. The CDR3 region has the DNA TGTGCCAGCAGGGGCCCCACTAGCGGGGGGGACAATGAGCAGTTCTTC. Encoded protein: CASRGPTSGGDNEQFF.